This T cell receptor beta chain originates from a study of T cells after yellow fever vaccination. The study's findings and limits: Primary-vaccination clones mostly resurfaced post-booster (96% CD4, 75% to 90% CD8).

Only a few counts were recorded for this clonotype. Its matching antigen is unknown. Trimming shortened V by 2 bases and J by 0 bases, and 12 bases separated the two germline ends. This CDR3 is built from 15 residues. CDR1 SGDLS and CDR2 YYNGEE come from the germline V gene. MiXCR, run by TCRdb on the 5' RACE reads, gives a single entry per CDR3 protein. The sample lists about 320,000 distinct CDR3 sequences, about 6.6% occurring once. Source: PBMCs, taken about 49 days after the first yellow fever vaccination. This TCR came from a man younger than 35 who received the YFV17D yellow fever vaccine. V and J are TRBV9 and TRBJ2-7, with D tentatively TRBD2 (6 bases). CDR3 sequence: CASSVGGDPSYEQYV. CDR3 sequence (DNA): TGTGCCAGCAGCGTCGGCGGGGACCCCTCCTACGAGCAGTACGTC.